Listed here is a single T cell receptor beta chain. Germline V gene data show CDR1 as SNHLY and CDR2 as FYNNEI. Trimming removed 1 base from V and 0 bases from J, with 9 bases in between. This CDR3 spans 16 amino acids. The sample is drawn from a study of OX40 agonist ivuxolimab in advanced cancers. Study-level information: Every 2 weeks, patients received ivuxolimab intravenously, dosed at 0.01 to 10 mg/kg.

The table came from immunoSEQ multiplex PCR; TCRdb's copy has only in-frame clones and leaves some out. Of approximately 47,000 clones listed, approximately 90% are singletons. The specimen comprised CD4+ or CD8+ T cells sorted from blood, sampled in a trial of the OX40 agonist ivuxolimab. This rearrangement joins TRBV2 to TRBJ2-2; no definite D call. The source of this sequence is an adult with an advanced solid tumor such as melanoma, head and neck, liver or kidney cancer. The CDR3 nucleotides read TGTGCCAGCAGTGAAGTGGCAGCGACGAACACCGGGGAGCTGTTTTTT. It is translated as CASSEVAATNTGELFF.